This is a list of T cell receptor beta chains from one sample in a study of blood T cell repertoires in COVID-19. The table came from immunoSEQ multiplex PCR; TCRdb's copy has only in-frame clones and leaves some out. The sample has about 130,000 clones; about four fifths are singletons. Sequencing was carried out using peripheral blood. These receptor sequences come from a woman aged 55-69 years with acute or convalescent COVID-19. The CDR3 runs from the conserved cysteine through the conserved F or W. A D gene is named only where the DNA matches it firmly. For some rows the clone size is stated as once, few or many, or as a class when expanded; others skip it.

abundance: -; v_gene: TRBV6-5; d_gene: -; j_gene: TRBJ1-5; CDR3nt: TGTGCCAGCAGTTACTCGGGGCTCAGCAATCAGCCCCAGCATTTT; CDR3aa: CASSYSGLSNQPQHF
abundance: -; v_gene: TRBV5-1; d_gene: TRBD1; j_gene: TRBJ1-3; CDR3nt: TGCGCCAGCACCGGGGACAGTGGGTCTGGAAACACCATATATTTT; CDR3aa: CASTGDSGSGNTIYF
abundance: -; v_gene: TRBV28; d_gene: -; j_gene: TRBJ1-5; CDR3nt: TGTGCCAGCCGTTCGACGGGGGGGCCCCAGCATTTT; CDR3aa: CASRSTGGPQHF
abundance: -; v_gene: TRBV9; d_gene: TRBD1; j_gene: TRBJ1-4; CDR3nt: TGTGCCAGCAGCGTCGGACAGGGAGTACAAACTAATGAAAAACTGTTTTTT; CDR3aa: CASSVGQGVQTNEKLFF
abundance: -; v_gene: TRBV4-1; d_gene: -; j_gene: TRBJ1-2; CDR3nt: TGCGCCAGCAGTCCCGACAGGCTCTATGGCTACACCTTC; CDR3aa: CASSPDRLYGYTF
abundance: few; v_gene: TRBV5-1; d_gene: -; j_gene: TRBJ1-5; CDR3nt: TGCGCCAGCAGCTTGGACGGGAGGGATGGCAATCAGCCCCAGCATTTT; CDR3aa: CASSLDGRDGNQPQHF
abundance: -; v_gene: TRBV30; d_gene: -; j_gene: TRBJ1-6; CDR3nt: TGTGCCTGGAGTGGCGACAGTCTCAACGGATCACCCCTCCACTTT; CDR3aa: CAWSGDSLNGSPLHF
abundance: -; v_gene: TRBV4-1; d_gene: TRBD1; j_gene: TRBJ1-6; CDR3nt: TGCGCCAGCAGCCCAAGGACAGGGGGCAATAATTCACCCCTCCACTTT; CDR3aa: CASSPRTGGNNSPLHF
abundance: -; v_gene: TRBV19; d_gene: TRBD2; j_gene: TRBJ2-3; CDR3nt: TGTGCCAGTAGTATTGTGACTAGCGGGGTTTTGGAGCAGTATTTT; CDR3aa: CASSIVTSGVLEQYF
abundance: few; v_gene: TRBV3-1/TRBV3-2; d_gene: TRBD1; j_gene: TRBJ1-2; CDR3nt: TGTGCCAGCAGCCATAGGACAGGGATGGGAGGCTACACCTTC; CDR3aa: CASSHRTGMGGYTF
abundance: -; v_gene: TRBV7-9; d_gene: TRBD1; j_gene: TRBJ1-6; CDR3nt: TGTGCCAGCAGTCCCGGGACAGGGGTCTCGAATTCACCCCTCCACTTT; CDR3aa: CASSPGTGVSNSPLHF
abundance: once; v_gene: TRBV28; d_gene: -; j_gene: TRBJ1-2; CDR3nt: TGTGCCAGCAGTTTGGCTCAGGCTAACTATGGCTACACCTTC; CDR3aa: CASSLAQANYGYTF
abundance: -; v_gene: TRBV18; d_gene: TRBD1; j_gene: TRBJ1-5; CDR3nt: TGTGCCAGCTCGCCGGGACAGGCCGGGAGTCAGCCCCAGCATTTT; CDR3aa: CASSPGQAGSQPQHF
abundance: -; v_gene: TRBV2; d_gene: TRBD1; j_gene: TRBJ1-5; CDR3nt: TGTGCCAGCGGGGGACAGGGAGTGGGTCAGCCCCAGCATTTT; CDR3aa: CASGGQGVGQPQHF
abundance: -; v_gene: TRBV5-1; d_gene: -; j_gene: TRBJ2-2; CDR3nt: TGCGCCAGCAGCCTAGACAGGCTCACCGGGGAGCTGTTTTTT; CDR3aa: CASSLDRLTGELFF
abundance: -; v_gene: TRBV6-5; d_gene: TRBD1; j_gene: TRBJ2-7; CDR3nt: TGTGCCAGCAGTTTGGGACAGGGCTACGAGCAGTACTTC; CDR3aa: CASSLGQGYEQYF
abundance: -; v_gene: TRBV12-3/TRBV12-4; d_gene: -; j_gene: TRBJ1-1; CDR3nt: TGTGCCAGCAGCGCGCTCCTGAACACTGAAGCTTTCTTT; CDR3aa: CASSALLNTEAFF
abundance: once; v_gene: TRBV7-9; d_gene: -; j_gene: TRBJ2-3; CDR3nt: TGTGCCAGCAGCTCAGGGACTCAGATATACACAGATACGCAGTATTTT; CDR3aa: CASSSGTQIYTDTQYF
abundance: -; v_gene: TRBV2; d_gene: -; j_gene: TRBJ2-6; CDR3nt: TGTGCCAGCAGTGAAAGTCGGAGCTCTGGGGCCAACGTCCTGACTTTC; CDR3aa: CASSESRSSGANVLTF
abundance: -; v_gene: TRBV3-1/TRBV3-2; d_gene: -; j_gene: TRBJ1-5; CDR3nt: TGTGCCAGCAGCCAAGACAGGATGGGCAATCAGCCCCAGCATTTT; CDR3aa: CASSQDRMGNQPQHF
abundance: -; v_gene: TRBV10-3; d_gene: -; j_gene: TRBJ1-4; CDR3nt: TGTGCCATCAGTGAAGTCTATGGGCCGACTAATGAAAAACTGTTTTTT; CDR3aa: CAISEVYGPTNEKLFF
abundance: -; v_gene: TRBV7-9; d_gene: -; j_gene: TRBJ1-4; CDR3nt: TGTGCCAGCAGCTTAGCCCAGGGCTGGCAACAACTGTTTTTT; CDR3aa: CASSLAQGWQQLFF
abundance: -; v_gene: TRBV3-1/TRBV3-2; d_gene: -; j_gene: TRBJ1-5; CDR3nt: TGTGCCAGCAGCCCAGGGATGGGCAATCAGCCCCAGCATTTT; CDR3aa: CASSPGMGNQPQHF
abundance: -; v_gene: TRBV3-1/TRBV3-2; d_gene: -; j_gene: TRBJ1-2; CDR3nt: TGTGCCAGCAGCCAAGCTCGGGCGGGGTATGGCGGCTACACCTTC; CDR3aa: CASSQARAGYGGYTF
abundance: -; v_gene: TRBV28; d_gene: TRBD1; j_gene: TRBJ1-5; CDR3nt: TGTGCCAGCAGTCTACCAACAGGGGGGCGTCAGCCCCAGCATTTT; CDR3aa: CASSLPTGGRQPQHF
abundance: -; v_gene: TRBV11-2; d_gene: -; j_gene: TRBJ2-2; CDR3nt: TGTGCCAGCACCGAGCTCACCGGGGAGCTGTTTTTT; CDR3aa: CASTELTGELFF
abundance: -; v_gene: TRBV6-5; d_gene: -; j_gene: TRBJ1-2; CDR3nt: TGTGCCAGCTATTCCGGGACGGGGGATGGCTACACCTTC; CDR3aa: CASYSGTGDGYTF
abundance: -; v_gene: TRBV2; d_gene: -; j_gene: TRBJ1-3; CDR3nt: TGTGCCAGCAGCCCCCCGAACAGGGATAAAGACACCATATATTTT; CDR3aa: CASSPPNRDKDTIYF
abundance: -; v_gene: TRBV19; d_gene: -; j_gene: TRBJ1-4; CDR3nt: TGTGCCAGTAGTATAGATCTGCGGGGTAATGAAAAACTGTTTTTT; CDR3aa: CASSIDLRGNEKLFF